These 23 T cell receptor beta chains were all obtained from the same sample, sequenced in a study of vaccination effects on CD4 cells after COVID-19 (dated by TCRdb to 2021 to 2024). These receptors lack a known antigen. Receptors were amplified or captured by the immunoSEQ multiplex PCR assay. TCRdb re-hosts the immuneACCESS table, in-frame sequences only. Its copies lack some clones; in the studies checked, an unresolved V gene accounts for under half of them, and the cause for the rest is not known. The sample yields about 53,000 clones; about three quarters were counted once. The top ten clonotypes cover around 3.3% of the sample. After approximately eleven days of culture, CD4+ T cells were isolated with the EasySep CD4+ T cell isolation kit. The sequenced sample was CD4+ T cells from PBMCs cultured without peptide, obtained before COVID-19 vaccination. The receptor set was obtained from a human donor who received a COVID-19 vaccine.

CDR3 bases: TGTGCCAGCAGCTTACAAGTCACCGGGGAGCTGTTTTTT. Translation: CASSLQVTGELFF. V gene TRBV7-9 combines with J gene TRBJ2-2, with D uncertain. Trimming stripped 2 bases from V and 4 bases from J, with 5 bases between. The CDR3 runs 13 residues. Germline assignment: CDR1 SEHNR and CDR2 FQNEAQ (reference sequence).

The chain employs TRBV18 and TRBJ1-1, with D perhaps matching TRBD1 (5 bases). Germline CDR1 reads KGHSH; CDR2 reads LQKENI. Trimming took 0 bases from V and 11 from J, leaving 19 bases between them. This CDR3 is 15 amino acids long. The CDR3 DNA reads TGTGCCAGCTCACCACCGTCCGGGACGAGAAATGTGGCTTTCTTT. This codes for CASSPPSGTRNVAFF. Full variable domain (missing parts from reference TRBV18 and TRBJ1-1): NAGVMQNPRHLVRRRGQEARLRCSPMKGHSHVYWYRQLPEEGLKFMVYLQKENIIDESGMPKERFSAEFPKEGPSILRIQQVVRGDSAAYFCASSPPSGTRNVAFFGQGTRLTVV.

The V call is TRBV19, the J call TRBJ1-1; D perhaps matches TRBD1 (6 bases). Germline V gives CDR1 LNHDA, CDR2 SQIVND (reference sequence). Trimming removed 7 bases from V and 0 bases from J, with 21 bases in between. The CDR3 covers 17 residues. The CDR3 reads CASKAPPGASVNTEAFF. The CDR3 DNA reads TGTGCCAGTAAGGCCCCCCCGGGGGCCTCGGTGAACACTGAAGCTTTCTTT.

The J gene is TRBJ1-2, the V gene TRBV24-1; D is ambiguous. V lost 3 bases to trimming and J lost 1 base, with 8 bases between them. The CDR3 has 14 residues. The germline gives CDR1 KGHDR, CDR2 SFDVKD. The CDR3 loop reads CATSDMSFNYGYTF. In DNA form, the CDR3 reads TGTGCCACCAGTGATATGAGTTTTAACTATGGCTACACCTTC.

The V call is TRBV14, the J call TRBJ1-3; D gene ambiguous. V was pared by 1 base and J by 6 bases, with 7 bases between. Germline V lookup: CDR1 SGHDN, CDR2 FVKESK. The CDR3 contains 13 residues. The CDR3 bases are TGTGCCAGCAGCCAAGCCCTAGCAAACACCATATATTTT. Translation gives CASSQALANTIYF.

V gene TRBV4-1 combines with J gene TRBJ1-5; D not certain. The CDR3 spans 13 residues. Germline V gene sequence: CDR1 MGHRA, CDR2 YSYEKL. The germline V and J ends were trimmed by 0 bases and 8 bases, with 8 bases remaining between them. The CDR3 reads CASSQDATKPQHF. The CDR3 DNA follows: TGCGCCAGCAGCCAAGATGCCACAAAGCCCCAGCATTTT.

The chain couples TRBV30 to TRBJ2-2; 8 bases line up with TRBD2. The trim removed 0 bases at V and 4 bases at J, leaving 10 bases unmatched. Per the germline V gene, CDR1 is GTSNPN and CDR2 is SVGIG (reference sequence). CDR3 length equals 17 residues. The CDR3, as DNA: TGTGCCTGGAGTGTACGATTAGCGGGGTTCCCCACCGGGGAGCTGTTTTTT. This translates into CAWSVRLAGFPTGELFF.

The V call is TRBV6-5, the J call TRBJ1-2; TRBD1 matches 7 bases. Germline values: CDR1 MNHEY, CDR2 SVGAGI. V shed 2 bases, J shed 4 bases, and the junction held 4 bases outside the gene matches. The CDR3 is 14 residues long. CDR3: CASSYTGDSYGYTF. CDR3 sequence (DNA): TGTGCCAGCAGTTACACCGGGGACAGCTATGGCTACACCTTC.

This clone was detected only a few times. The chain links TRBV5-1 to TRBJ1-4; D not resolved. Germline V gene lookup returns CDR1 SGHRS and CDR2 YFSETQ. This CDR3 comprises 14 residues. V dropped 3 bases and J dropped 0 bases, with 6 bases sitting between them. The CDR3 DNA follows: TGCGCCAGCAGCTGGAGGGCAACTAATGAAAAACTGTTTTTT. Its translation: CASSWRATNEKLFF.

This sequence joins TRBV3-1 (or the pseudogene TRBV3-2) and TRBJ1-6, with D unclear. CDR3 size: 18 residues. CDR1 and CDR2 (germline): LGHDT, YNNKEL (reference sequence). Trimming left V 1 base short and J 0 bases short, with 13 bases between. CDR3 sequence reads: CASSQVQPLSSYNSPLHF. Written as DNA, the CDR3 is TGTGCCAGCAGCCAAGTCCAGCCCCTAAGCTCCTATAATTCACCCCTCCACTTT.

As DNA, the CDR3 is TGTGCCAGCAGCAACCTAGCAATTGGGACCGGGGAGCTGTTTTTT. Translated, it gives CASSNLAIGTGELFF. V usage is TRBV11-3 and J usage is TRBJ2-2; possible D gene TRBD2, 5 bases. Trimming removed 5 bases at V and 5 bases at J, with 15 bases between. Looked up from germline, CDR1 is SGHNT and CDR2 is YENEEA. This CDR3 is 15 amino acids long.

The chain joins TRBV7-9 to TRBJ1-1; 7 bases are shared with TRBD1. This CDR3 comprises 14 residues. Germline trimming cut 0 bases from V and 4 bases from J; bases unmatched to any gene: 2. The germline V gene has CDR1 SEHNR and CDR2 FQNEAQ (reference sequence). The CDR3 sequence: CASSLAAGGTEAFF. The CDR3 DNA reads as TGTGCCAGCAGCTTAGCGGCAGGGGGCACTGAAGCTTTCTTT.

This clone was picked up a small number of times. V is TRBV4-1 and J is TRBJ1-1; maybe TRBD1 (6 bases). In germline, CDR1 is MGHRA, CDR2 YSYEKL. CDR3 length: 15 residues. Deletions cut 4 bases from V and 3 bases from J, with 15 bases between. The CDR3 spells CASSLGTRLDTEAFF. The CDR3 DNA follows: TGCGCCAGCAGCCTCGGGACACGTCTGGACACTGAAGCTTTCTTT.

This rearrangement joins TRBV9 to TRBJ2-3; unclear D gene. Trimming pared 0 bases from V and 2 bases from J, leaving 13 bases between. CDR3 length equals 16 residues. Per germline, CDR1 SGDLS and CDR2 YYNGEE. The CDR3 is CASSVARTPNTDTQYF. DNA of the CDR3: TGTGCCAGCAGCGTAGCTCGTACCCCTAACACAGATACGCAGTATTTT.

This clone was observed a few times. The chain recombines TRBV4-1 with TRBJ2-1, with D hard to call. This CDR3 is 11 amino acids long. Trimming pared 4 bases from V and 10 bases from J, leaving 8 bases between. CDR1 and CDR2 from the germline V gene are MGHRA and YSYEKL. CDR3 sequence: CASSLRGEQFF. In DNA, the CDR3 is TGCGCCAGCAGCCTTCGAGGCGAGCAGTTCTTC.

This chain joins TRBV2 and TRBJ1-4; no reliable D call. Germline V CDR1 and CDR2: SNHLY, FYNNEI. The V gene lost 0 bases and the J gene lost 0 bases, with 5 bases spanning the gap. CDR3 length equals 15 residues. The CDR3 DNA is TGTGCCAGCAGTGAAGCAGGCCCAACTAATGAAAAACTGTTTTTT. This encodes CASSEAGPTNEKLFF.

The chain links TRBV6-5 to TRBJ2-7; possibly TRBD1 or TRBD2 for D (7 bases each). The CDR3 covers 15 residues. Germline V gene data show CDR1 as MNHEY and CDR2 as SVGAGI. V shed 6 bases and J shed 3 bases, with 18 bases lying between them. DNA for the CDR3: TGTGCCAGCAGCAAGGGAGCGGGACAGAACTACGAGCAGTACGTC. Protein: CASSKGAGQNYEQYV.

The chain employs TRBV24-1 and TRBJ2-1; 9 nucleotides align to TRBD1. The CDR3 contains 16 residues. Trimming took 4 bases from V and 7 from J; bases not matched to a gene: 10. CDR1 is KGHDR and CDR2 is SFDVKD in the germline V gene. CDR3 sequence (DNA): TGTGCCACCAGTGACCCCGGACAGGGGACAGGAAATGAGCAGTTCTTC. Its protein product is CATSDPGQGTGNEQFF.

The gene calls are TRBV5-1 and TRBJ2-3; D is unresolved. Germline lookup yields CDR1 SGHRS and CDR2 YFSETQ. The CDR3 extends over 15 amino acids. Between the trimmed V and J ends, which lost 3 bases and 5 bases, there was a span of 16 bases. CDR3 in DNA: TGCGCCAGCAGCTCTGGACCCAGCGAGTTAGATACGCAGTATTTT. Translated, it gives CASSSGPSELDTQYF.

This chain links TRBV19 with TRBJ1-1, with D perhaps TRBD1 (5 bases). The CDR3 spans 14 residues. V was cut by 8 bases and J by 5 bases, with 18 bases left in between. The germline gives CDR1 LNHDA, CDR2 SQIVND (reference sequence). The CDR3 is CASLSGARGTEAFF. DNA for the CDR3: TGTGCCAGTTTATCTGGGGCAAGAGGGACTGAAGCTTTCTTT.

CDR3 protein: CASTNRQGGDKNIQYF. CDR3 coding DNA: TGTGCCAGCACCAATAGACAGGGAGGAGACAAAAACATTCAGTACTTC. V usage is TRBV5-4 and J usage is TRBJ2-4; possibly TRBD1 for D (7 bases). Germline CDR1 reads SGHNT; CDR2 reads YYREEE (reference sequence). Trimming took 6 bases from V and 3 from J, leaving 19 bases between them. The CDR3 loop spans 16 amino acids. Full variable domain (rest looked up from reference TRBV5-4 and TRBJ2-4): ETGVTQSPTHLIKTRGQQVTLRCSSQSGHNTVSWYQQALGQGPQFIFQYYREEENGRGNFPPRFSGLQFPNYSSELNVNALELDDSALYLCASTNRQGGDKNIQYFGAGTRLSVL.

The rearrangement links TRBV24-1 to TRBJ2-3; either TRBD1 or TRBD2 may supply D (5 bases each). Between the trimmed V and J ends, which lost 2 bases and 0 bases, there was a span of 14 bases. This CDR3 contains 17 residues. The germline V gene has CDR1 KGHDR and CDR2 SFDVKD. For the CDR3, the DNA is TGTGCCACCAGTGATTCCTCAGGGAGCGGAAGCACAGATACGCAGTATTTT. Its protein is CATSDSSGSGSTDTQYF.

The gene calls are TRBV2 and TRBJ2-5; D might be TRBD1 or TRBD2, each matching 5 bases. The CDR3 loop spans 15 amino acids. Trimming removed 7 bases from V and 4 bases from J, with 19 bases in between. CDR1 and CDR2 from the germline V gene are SNHLY and FYNNEI. This CDR3 reads CASTPTRDPRETQYF. The CDR3 DNA reads TGTGCCAGCACTCCAACCCGGGACCCCAGAGAGACCCAGTACTTC. The full variable domain, with the rest looked up from reference TRBV2 and TRBJ2-5, is EPEVTQTPSHQVTQMGQEVILRCVPISNHLYFYWYRQILGQKVEFLVSFYNNEISEKSEIFDDQFSVERPDGSNFTLKIRSTKLEDSAMYFCASTPTRDPRETQYFGPGTRLLVL.